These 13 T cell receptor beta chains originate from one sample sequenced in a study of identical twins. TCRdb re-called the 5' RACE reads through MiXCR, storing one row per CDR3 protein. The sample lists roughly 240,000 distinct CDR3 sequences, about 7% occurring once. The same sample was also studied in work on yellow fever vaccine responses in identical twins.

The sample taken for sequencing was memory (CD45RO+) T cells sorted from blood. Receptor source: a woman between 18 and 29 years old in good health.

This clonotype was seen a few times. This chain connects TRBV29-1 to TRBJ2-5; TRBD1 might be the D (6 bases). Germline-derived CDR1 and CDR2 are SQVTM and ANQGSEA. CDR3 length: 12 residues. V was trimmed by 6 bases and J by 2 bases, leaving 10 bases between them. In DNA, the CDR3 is TGCAGCGTGGTGGACAGACAAGAGACCCAGTACTTC. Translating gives CSVVDRQETQYF.

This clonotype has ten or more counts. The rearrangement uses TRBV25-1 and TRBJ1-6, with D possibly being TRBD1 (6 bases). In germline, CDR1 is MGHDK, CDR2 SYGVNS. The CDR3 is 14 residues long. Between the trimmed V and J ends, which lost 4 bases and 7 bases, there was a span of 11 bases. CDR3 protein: CASSVPTGNSPLHF. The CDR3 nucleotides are TGTGCCAGCAGTGTCCCAACAGGGAATTCACCCCTCCACTTT.

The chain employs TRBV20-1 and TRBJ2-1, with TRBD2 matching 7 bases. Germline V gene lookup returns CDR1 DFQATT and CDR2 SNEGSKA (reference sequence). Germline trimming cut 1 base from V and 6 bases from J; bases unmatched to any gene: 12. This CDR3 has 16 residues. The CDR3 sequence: CSARAPLASGTNEQFF. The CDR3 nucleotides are TGCAGTGCTAGAGCCCCTTTGGCTAGCGGAACCAATGAGCAGTTCTTC.

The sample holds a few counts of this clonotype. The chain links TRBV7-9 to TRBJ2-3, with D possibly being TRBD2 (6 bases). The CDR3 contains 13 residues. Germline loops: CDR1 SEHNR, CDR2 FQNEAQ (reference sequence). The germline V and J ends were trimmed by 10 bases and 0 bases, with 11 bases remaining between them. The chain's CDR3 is CAIRRGSTDTQYF. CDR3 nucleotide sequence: TGTGCCATTCGGAGGGGTAGCACAGATACGCAGTATTTT.

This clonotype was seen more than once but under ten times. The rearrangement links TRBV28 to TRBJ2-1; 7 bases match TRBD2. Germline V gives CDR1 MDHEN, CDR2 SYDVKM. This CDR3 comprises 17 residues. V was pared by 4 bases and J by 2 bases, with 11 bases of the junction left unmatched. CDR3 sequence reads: CASSWVGGRGTYNEQFF. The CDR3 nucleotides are TGTGCCAGCAGTTGGGTAGGCGGGAGAGGAACCTACAATGAGCAGTTCTTC.

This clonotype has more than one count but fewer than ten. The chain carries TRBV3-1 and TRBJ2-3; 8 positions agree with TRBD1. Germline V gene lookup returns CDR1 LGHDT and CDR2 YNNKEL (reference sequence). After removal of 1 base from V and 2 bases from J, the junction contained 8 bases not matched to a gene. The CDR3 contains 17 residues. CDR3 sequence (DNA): TGTGCCAGCAGCCAAGGAAGCCAGGGGGCTTACACAGATACGCAGTATTTT. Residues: CASSQGSQGAYTDTQYF.

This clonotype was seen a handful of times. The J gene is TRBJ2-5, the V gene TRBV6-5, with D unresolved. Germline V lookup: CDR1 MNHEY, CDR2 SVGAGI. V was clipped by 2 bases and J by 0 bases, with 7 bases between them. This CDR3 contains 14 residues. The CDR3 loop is CASSYGKYQETQYF. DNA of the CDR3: TGTGCCAGCAGTTACGGGAAATACCAAGAGACCCAGTACTTC.

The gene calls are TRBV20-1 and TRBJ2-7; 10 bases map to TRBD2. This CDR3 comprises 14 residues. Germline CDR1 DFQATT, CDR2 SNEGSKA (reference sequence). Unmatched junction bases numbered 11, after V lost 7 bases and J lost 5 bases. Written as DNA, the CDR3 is TGCAGTGTTAGGGTAGCACTAGCGGGGAACGAGCAGTACTTC. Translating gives CSVRVALAGNEQYF.

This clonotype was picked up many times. Here the CDR3 reads CASSLGDFGEQFF. The DNA for the CDR3 is TGTGCCAGCAGTTTAGGGGACTTTGGTGAGCAGTTCTTC. The chain uses TRBV12-3 or TRBV12-4 and TRBJ2-1; D might be TRBD2 (6 bases). CDR3 length: 13 residues. Trimming pared 1 base from V and 9 bases from J, leaving 10 bases between.

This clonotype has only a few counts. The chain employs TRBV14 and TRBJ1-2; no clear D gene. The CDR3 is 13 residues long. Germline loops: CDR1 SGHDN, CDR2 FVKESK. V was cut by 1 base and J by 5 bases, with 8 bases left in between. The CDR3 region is CASSQVEGYGYTF. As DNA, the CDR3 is TGTGCCAGCAGCCAAGTGGAGGGTTATGGCTACACCTTC.

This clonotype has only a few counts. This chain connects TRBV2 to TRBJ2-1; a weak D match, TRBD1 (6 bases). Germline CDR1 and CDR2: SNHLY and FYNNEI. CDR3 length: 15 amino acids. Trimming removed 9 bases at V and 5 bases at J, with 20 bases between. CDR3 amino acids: CARGGEAGSDNEQFF. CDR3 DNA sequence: TGTGCCAGAGGGGGTGAGGCAGGGTCTGACAATGAGCAGTTCTTC.

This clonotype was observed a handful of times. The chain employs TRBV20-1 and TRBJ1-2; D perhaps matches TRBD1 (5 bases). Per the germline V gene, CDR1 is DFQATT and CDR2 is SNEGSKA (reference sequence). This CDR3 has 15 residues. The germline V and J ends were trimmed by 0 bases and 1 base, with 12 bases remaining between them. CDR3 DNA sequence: TGCAGTGCTAGAGATGAGAACAGGTTTAACTATGGCTACACCTTC. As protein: CSARDENRFNYGYTF.

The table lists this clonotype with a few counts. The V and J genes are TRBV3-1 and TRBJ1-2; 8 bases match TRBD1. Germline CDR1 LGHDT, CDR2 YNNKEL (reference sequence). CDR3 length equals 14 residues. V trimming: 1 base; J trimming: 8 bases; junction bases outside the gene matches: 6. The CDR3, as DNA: TGTGCCAGCAGCCAAGTAATTGGACAGGGAGGCTACACCTTC. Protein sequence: CASSQVIGQGGYTF.